Listed below are T cell receptor beta chains from one sample, sequenced in a study of vaccination and CD4 T cells after COVID-19. The antigens these receptors bind are not known. TCRdb recomputed calls from the PCR reads with MiXCR, one row per CDR3 protein. The sample holds approximately 6,700 distinct CDR3 sequences, around 42% seen once. The sample consisted of CD4+ T cells from blood, cultured in vitro. The receptors stem from a human donor who had recovered from COVID-19. Both conserved end residues are part of each CDR3. A D gene is named only where the DNA matches it firmly. Size is stated for part of the rows, as once, few or many counts, or as a class when the clone is expanded.

J gene,clone size,V gene,D gene,CDR3 protein,CDR3 DNA
TRBJ1-1,-,TRBV7-2,TRBD1,CASSLMGIAGGTEAFF,TGTGCCAGCAGCTTAATGGGTATTGCAGGGGGCACTGAAGCTTTCTTT
TRBJ2-5,-,TRBV15,-,CATSRTDSWETQYF,TGTGCCACCAGCAGAACGGACAGTTGGGAGACCCAGTACTTC
TRBJ1-2,-,TRBV7-9,TRBD1,CASSPSQGGGYTF,TGTGCCAGCAGCCCCTCCCAGGGGGGGGGCTACACCTTC
TRBJ1-6,few,TRBV6-5,-,CASSYMSFDSPLHF,TGTGCCAGCAGTTACATGTCCTTCGATTCACCCCTCCACTTT
TRBJ1-4,few,TRBV20-1,-,CSALGTDGEKLFF,TGCAGTGCGCTTGGGACCGACGGGGAAAAACTGTTTTTT
TRBJ2-1,-,TRBV7-9,-,CASSLGGNGRRADEQFF,TGTGCCAGCAGCTTGGGTGGTAATGGCAGGAGAGCGGATGAGCAGTTCTTC
TRBJ1-3,-,TRBV20-1,-,CSARDPRGFTIYF,TGCAGTGCTCGCGATCCCAGGGGTTTCACCATATATTTT
TRBJ2-5,-,TRBV6-1,-,CASSNGLRGRPWETQYF,TGTGCCAGCAGCAACGGACTGCGGGGTAGACCGTGGGAGACCCAGTACTTC
TRBJ2-5,-,TRBV7-2,TRBD2,CASSGSSGVQETQYF,TGTGCCAGCAGTGGGTCTAGCGGGGTTCAAGAGACCCAGTACTTC
TRBJ1-2,-,TRBV7-2,-,CASSFRTVYGYTF,TGTGCCAGCAGCTTCAGGACAGTCTATGGCTACACCTTC
TRBJ2-4,-,TRBV19,TRBD2,CASSIHRRRGGYIQYF,TGTGCCAGTAGTATCCACCGGAGGCGGGGGGGCTACATTCAGTACTTC
TRBJ2-3,-,TRBV15,TRBD2,CATSSSREPTDTQYF,TGTGCCACCAGCAGTTCGCGGGAGCCAACAGATACGCAGTATTTT
TRBJ2-1,-,TRBV11-3,-,CASSRERYNEQFF,TGTGCCAGCAGCCGAGAGCGGTACAATGAGCAGTTCTTC
TRBJ2-3,few,TRBV20-1,TRBD2,CSARTSWTDTQYF,TGCAGTGCTAGGACTAGCTGGACAGATACGCAGTATTTT
TRBJ1-6,few,TRBV20-1,TRBD1,CSAARGPDRGYNSPLHF,TGCAGTGCGGCCAGGGGTCCCGACAGGGGCTATAATTCACCCCTCCACTTT
TRBJ2-1,-,TRBV12-3/TRBV12-4,-,CASSTIEIDNEQFF,TGTGCCAGCAGCACCATCGAAATCGACAATGAGCAGTTCTTC
TRBJ1-2,few,TRBV15,-,CATSREGGHRQWGYTF,TGTGCCACCAGCAGAGAAGGTGGACACCGTCAGTGGGGCTACACCTTC
TRBJ2-5,-,TRBV12-3/TRBV12-4,-,CASSPLVQETQYF,TGTGCCAGCAGCCCCCTTGTGCAAGAGACCCAGTACTTC